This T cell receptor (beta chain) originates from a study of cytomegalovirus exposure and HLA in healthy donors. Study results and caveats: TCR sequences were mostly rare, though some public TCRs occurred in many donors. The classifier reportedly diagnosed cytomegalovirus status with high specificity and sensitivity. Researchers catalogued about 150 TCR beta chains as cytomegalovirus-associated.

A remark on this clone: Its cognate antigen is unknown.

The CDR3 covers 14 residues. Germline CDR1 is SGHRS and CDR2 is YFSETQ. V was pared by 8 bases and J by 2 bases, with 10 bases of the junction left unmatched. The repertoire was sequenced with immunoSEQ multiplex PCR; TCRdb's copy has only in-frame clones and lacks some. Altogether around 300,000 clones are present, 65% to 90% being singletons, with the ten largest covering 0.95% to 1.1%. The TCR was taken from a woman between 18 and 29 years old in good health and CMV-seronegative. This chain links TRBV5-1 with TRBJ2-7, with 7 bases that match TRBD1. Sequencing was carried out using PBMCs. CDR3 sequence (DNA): TGCGCCAGTCGGGACAGACCCACACCCTACGAGCAGTACTTC. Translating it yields CASRDRPTPYEQYF.